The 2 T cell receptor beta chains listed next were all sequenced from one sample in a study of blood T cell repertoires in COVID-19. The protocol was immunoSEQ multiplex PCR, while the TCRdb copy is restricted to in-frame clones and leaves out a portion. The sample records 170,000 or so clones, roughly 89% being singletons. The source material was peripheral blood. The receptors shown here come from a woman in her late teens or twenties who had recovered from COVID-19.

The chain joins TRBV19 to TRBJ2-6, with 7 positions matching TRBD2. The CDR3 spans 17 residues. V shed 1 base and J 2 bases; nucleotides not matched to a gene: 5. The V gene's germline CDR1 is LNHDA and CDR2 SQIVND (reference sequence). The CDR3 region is CASSIGARGAGANVLTF. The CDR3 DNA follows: TGTGCCAGTAGTATAGGGGCACGGGGGGCTGGGGCCAACGTCCTGACTTTC.

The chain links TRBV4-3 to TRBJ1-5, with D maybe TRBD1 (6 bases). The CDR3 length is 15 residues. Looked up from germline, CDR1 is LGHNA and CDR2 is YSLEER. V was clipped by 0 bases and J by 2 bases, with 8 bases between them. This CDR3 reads CASSQEWTGNQPQHF. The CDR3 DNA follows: TGCGCCAGCAGCCAAGAATGGACAGGCAATCAGCCCCAGCATTTT.